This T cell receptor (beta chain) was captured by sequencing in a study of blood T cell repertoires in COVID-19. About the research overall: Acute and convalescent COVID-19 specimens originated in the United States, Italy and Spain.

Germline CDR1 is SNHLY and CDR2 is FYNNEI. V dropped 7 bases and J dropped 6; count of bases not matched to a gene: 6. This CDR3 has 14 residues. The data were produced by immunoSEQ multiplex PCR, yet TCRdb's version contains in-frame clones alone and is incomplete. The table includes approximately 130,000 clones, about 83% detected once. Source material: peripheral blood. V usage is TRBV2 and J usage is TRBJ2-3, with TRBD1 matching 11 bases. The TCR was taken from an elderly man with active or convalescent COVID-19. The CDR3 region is CASIKGQGVDTQYF. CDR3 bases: TGTGCCAGCATAAAGGGACAGGGGGTTGATACGCAGTATTTT. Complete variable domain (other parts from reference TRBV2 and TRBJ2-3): EPEVTQTPSHQVTQMGQEVILRCVPISNHLYFYWYRQILGQKVEFLVSFYNNEISEKSEIFDDQFSVERPDGSNFTLKIRSTKLEDSAMYFCASIKGQGVDTQYFGPGTRLTVL.